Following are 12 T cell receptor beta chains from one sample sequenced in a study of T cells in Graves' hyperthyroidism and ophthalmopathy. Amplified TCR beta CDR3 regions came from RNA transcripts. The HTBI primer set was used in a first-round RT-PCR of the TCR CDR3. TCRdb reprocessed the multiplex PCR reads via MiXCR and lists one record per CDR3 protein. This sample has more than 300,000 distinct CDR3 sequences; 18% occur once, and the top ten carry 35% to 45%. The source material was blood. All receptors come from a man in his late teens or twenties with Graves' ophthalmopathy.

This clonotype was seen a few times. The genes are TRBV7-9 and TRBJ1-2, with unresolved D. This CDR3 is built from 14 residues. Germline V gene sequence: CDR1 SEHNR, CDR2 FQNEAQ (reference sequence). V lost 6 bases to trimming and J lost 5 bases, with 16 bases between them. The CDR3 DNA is TGTGCCAGCAGTGGTGCGGGGATTCGGTATGGCTACACCTTC. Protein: CASSGAGIRYGYTF.

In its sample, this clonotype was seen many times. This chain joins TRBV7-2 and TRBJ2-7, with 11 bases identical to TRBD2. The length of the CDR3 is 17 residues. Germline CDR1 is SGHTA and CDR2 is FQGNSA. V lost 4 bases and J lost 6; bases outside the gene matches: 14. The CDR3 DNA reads TGTGCCAGCAGCTCCGCGGGACTAGCGGCCCCCAATGGCGAGCAGTACTTC. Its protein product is CASSSAGLAAPNGEQYF.

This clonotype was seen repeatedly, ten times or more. CDR3 bases: TGTGCCAGCAGTGAATCAGGGGAGGGATACAATGAGCAGTTCTTC. Translation gives CASSESGEGYNEQFF. This chain joins TRBV2 and TRBJ2-1, with a tentative D call TRBD2 (7 bases). V lost 2 bases to trimming and J lost 4 bases, with 12 bases between them. The CDR3 extends over 15 amino acids. The germline gives CDR1 SNHLY, CDR2 FYNNEI.

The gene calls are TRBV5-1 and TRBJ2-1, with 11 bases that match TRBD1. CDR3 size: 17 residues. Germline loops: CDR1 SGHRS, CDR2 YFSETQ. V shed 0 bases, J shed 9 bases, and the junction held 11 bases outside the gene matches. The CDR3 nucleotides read TGCGCCAGCAGCTTGGTGGAGGCGGACAGGGGGCTACGTGAGCAGTTCTTC. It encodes CASSLVEADRGLREQFF.

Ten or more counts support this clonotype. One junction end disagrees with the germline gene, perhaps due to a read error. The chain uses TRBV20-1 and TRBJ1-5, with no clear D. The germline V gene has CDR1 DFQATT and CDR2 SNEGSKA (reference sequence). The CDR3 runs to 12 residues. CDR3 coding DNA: TGCAGTCCTAGCGGGAACGGTCAGCCCCAGCATTTT. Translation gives CSPSGNGQPQHF.

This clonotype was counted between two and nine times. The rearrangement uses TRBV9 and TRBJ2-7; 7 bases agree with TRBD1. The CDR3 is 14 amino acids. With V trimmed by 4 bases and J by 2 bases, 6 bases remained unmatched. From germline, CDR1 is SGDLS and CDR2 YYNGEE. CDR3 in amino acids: CASSLDRVAYEQYF. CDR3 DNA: TGTGCCAGCAGCCTCGACAGGGTTGCCTACGAGCAGTACTTC.

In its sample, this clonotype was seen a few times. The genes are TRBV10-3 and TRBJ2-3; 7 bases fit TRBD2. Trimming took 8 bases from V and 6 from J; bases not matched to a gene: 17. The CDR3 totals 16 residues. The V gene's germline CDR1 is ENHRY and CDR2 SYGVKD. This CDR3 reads CAISKIPGGDGDTQYF. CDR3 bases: TGTGCCATCTCGAAAATACCGGGGGGTGACGGGGATACGCAGTATTTT.

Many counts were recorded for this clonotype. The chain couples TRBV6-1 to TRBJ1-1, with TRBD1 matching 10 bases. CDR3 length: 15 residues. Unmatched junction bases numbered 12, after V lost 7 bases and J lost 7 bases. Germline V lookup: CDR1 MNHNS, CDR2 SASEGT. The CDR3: CASNSGQGGENEAFF. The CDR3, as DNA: TGTGCCAGCAATTCCGGACAGGGGGGCGAAAATGAAGCTTTCTTT.

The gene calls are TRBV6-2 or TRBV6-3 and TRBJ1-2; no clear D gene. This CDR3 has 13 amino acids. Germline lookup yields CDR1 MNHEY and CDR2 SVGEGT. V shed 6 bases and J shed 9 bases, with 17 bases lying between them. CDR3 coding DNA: TGTGCCAGCAGCCCCGGCCCTCCTTCGCGCTACACCTTC. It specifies CASSPGPPSRYTF.

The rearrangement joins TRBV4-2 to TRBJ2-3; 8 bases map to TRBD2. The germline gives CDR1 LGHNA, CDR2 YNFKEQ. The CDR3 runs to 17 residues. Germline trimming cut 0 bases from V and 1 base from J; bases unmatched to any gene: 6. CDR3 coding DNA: TGTGCCAGCAGCCAAGATATAATGCGGGGGGGCACAGATACGCAGTATTTT. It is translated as CASSQDIMRGGTDTQYF.

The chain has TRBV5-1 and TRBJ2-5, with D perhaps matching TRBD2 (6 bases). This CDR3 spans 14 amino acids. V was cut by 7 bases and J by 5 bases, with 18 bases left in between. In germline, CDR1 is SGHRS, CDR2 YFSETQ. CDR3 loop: CASGSLAISETQYF. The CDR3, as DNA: TGCGCCAGCGGCTCCCTAGCGATATCGGAGACCCAGTACTTC. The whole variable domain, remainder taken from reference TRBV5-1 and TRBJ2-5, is KAGVTQTPRYLIKTRGQQVTLSCSPISGHRSVSWYQQTPGQGLQFLFEYFSETQRNKGNFPGRFSGRQFSNSRSEMNVSTLELGDSALYLCASGSLAISETQYFGPGTRLLVL.

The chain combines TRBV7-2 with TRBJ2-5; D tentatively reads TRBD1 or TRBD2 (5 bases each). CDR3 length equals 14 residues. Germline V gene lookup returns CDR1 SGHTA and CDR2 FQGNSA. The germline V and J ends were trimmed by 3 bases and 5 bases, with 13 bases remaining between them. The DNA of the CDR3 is TGTGCCAGCAGCTTCAGGGCGGGTATGGAGACCCAGTACTTC. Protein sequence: CASSFRAGMETQYF.